Sequencing of this T cell receptor beta chain was carried out in a study of CD8+CD57+ T cells in acquired aplastic anemia. Trimming took off 3 bases at V and 1 base at J, with 9 bases between the two ends. The germline V gene encodes CDR1 MNHEY and CDR2 SMNVEV (reference sequence). The CDR3 contains 14 residues. Genomic DNA constituted the template upon which TCR beta VDJ and CDR3 profiling was performed. TCRdb analysed the reads with MiXCR anew, one entry per CDR3 protein. This sample yields 200,000 to 250,000 distinct CDR3 sequences, of which 40% to 60% are seen a single time; 20% belongs to the top ten. Selection for sequencing was limited to patients who had shown CD8+CD57+ cell expansion by flow cytometry. Everyone among the patients had severe acquired aplastic anemia.

What was sequenced was sorted CD4+, CD8+, or CD8+CD57+ T cells (not recorded which) from PBMCs. This sequence joins TRBV27 and TRBJ1-1; D might be TRBD1 (5 bases). The sequence was obtained from a human donor with aplastic anemia. The CDR3 DNA is TGTGCCAGCAGTTTCAGGGCACCGAACACTGAAGCTTTCTTT. Translation: CASSFRAPNTEAFF.